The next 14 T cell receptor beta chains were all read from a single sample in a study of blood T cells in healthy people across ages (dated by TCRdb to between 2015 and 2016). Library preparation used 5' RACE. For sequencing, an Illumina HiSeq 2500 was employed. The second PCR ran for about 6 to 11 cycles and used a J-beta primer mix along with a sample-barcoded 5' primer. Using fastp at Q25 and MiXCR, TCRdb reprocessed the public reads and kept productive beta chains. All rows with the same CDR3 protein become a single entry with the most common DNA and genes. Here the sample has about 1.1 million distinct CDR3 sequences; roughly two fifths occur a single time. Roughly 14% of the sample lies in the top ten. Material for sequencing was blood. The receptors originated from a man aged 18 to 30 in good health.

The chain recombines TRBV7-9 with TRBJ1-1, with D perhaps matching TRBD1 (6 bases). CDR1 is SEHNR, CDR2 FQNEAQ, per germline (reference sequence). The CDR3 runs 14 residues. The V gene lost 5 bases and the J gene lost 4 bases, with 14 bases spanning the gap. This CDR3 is CASSALLGATEAFF. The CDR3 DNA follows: TGTGCCAGCAGCGCTCTCTTGGGGGCCACTGAAGCTTTCTTT.

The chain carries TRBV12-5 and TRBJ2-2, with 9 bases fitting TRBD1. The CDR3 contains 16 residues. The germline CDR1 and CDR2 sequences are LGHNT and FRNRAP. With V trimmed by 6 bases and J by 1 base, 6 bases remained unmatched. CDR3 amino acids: CASGPGQGGNTGELFF. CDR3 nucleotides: TGTGCTAGTGGCCCGGGACAGGGTGGGAACACCGGGGAGCTGTTTTTT.

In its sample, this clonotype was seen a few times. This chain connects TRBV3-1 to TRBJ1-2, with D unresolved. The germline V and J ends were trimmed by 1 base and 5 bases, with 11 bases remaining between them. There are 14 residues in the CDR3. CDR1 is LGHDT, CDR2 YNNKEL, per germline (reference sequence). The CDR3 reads CASSQGARLYGYTF. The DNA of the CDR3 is TGTGCCAGCAGCCAAGGAGCAAGGCTTTATGGCTACACCTTC.

The CDR3 DNA follows: TGTGCCAGCAGTCCTAACAGGGGGCAGTTCTTC. It specifies CASSPNRGQFF. The chain links TRBV6-2 or TRBV6-3 to TRBJ2-1; 7 nucleotides align to TRBD1. This CDR3 contains 11 residues. J gave up 12 bases and V 5 bases, and 4 bases lay outside the gene matches. Germline loops: CDR1 MNHEY, CDR2 SVGEGT.

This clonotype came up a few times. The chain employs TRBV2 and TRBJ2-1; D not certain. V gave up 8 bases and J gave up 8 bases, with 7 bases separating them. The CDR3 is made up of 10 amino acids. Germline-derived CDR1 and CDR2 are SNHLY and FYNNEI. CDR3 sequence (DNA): TGTGCCAGCGGGGTCGATGAGCAGTTCTTC. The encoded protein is CASGVDEQFF. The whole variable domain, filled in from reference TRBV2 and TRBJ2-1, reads EPEVTQTPSHQVTQMGQEVILRCVPISNHLYFYWYRQILGQKVEFLVSFYNNEISEKSEIFDDQFSVERPDGSNFTLKIRSTKLEDSAMYFCASGVDEQFFGPGTRLTVL.

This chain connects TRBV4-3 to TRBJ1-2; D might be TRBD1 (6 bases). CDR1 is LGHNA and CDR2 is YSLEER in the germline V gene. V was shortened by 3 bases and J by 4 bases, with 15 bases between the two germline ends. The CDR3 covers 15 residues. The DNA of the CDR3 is TGCGCCAGCAGCCAGGCTGGGGGGGCTAGCTATGGCTACACCTTC. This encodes CASSQAGGASYGYTF.

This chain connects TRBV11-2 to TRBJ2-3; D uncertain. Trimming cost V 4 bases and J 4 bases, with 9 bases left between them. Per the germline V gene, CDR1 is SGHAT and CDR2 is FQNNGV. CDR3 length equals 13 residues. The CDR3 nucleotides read TGTGCCAGCAGCTCGGACGGACCAGATACGCAGTATTTT. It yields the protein CASSSDGPDTQYF.

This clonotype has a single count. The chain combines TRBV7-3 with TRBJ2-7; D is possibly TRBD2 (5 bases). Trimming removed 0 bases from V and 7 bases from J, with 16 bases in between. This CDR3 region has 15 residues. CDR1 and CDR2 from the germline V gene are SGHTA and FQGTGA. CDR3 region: CASSLTPGGYNEQYF. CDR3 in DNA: TGTGCCAGCAGCTTAACCCCCGGCGGGTACAATGAGCAGTACTTC.

CDR3 sequence reads: CASSLDLYNDRSYGYTF. The CDR3 bases are TGTGCCAGCAGCTTAGACCTCTACAACGACAGGAGTTATGGCTACACCTTC. The chain joins TRBV13 to TRBJ1-2, with D tentatively TRBD1 (6 bases). This CDR3 contains 17 residues. In germline, CDR1 is PRHDT, CDR2 FYEKMQ (reference sequence). The V gene lost 1 base and the J gene lost 5 bases, with 20 bases spanning the gap.

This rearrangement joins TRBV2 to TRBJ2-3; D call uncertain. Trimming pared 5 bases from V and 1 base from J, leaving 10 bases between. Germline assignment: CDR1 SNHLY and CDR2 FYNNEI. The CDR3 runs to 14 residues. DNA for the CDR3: TGTGCCAGCAGTCTGGACGGCCGCACAGATACGCAGTATTTT. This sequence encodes CASSLDGRTDTQYF.

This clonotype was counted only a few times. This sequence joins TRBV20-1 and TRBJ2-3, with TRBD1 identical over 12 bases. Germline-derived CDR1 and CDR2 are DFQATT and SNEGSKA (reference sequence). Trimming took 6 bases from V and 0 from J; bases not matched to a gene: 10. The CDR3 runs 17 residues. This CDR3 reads CSAEGQGASRSTDTQYF. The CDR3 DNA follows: TGCAGTGCCGAGGGACAGGGGGCCTCTAGGAGCACAGATACGCAGTATTTT.

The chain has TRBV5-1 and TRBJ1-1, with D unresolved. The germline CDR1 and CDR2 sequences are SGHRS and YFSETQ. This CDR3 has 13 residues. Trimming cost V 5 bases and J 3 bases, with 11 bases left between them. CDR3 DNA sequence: TGCGCCAGCAGATACCGTCGGGACACTGAAGCTTTCTTT. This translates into CASRYRRDTEAFF.

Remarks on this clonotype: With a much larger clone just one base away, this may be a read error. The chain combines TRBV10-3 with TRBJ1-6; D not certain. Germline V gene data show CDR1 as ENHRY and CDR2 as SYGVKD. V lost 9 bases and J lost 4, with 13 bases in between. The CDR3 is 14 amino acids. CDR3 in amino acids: CAIGRGEYNSPLHF. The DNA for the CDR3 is TGTGCCATAGGGCGAGGCGAGTATAATTCACCCCTCCACTTT.

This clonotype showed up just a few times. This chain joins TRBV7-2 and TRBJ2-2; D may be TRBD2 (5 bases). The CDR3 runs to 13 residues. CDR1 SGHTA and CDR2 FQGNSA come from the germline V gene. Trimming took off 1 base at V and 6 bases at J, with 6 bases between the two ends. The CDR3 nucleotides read TGTGCCAGCAGCTTAGAAGCGGCCGGGGAGCTGTTTTTT. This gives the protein CASSLEAAGELFF.